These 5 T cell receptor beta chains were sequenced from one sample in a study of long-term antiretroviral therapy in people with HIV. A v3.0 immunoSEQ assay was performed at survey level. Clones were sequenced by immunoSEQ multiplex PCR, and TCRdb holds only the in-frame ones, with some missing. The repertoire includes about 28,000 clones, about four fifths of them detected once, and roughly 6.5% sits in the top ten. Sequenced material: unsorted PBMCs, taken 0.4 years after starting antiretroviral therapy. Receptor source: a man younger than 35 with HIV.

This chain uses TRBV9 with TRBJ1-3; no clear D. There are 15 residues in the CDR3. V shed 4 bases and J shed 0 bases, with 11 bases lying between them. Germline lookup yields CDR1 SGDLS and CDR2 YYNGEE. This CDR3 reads CASSPQSDSGNTIYF. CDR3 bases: TGTGCCAGCAGCCCGCAGTCAGACTCTGGAAACACCATATATTTT.

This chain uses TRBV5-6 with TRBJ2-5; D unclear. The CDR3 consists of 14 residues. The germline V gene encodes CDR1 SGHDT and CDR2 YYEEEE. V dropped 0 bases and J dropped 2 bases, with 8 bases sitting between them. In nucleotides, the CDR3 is TGTGCCAGCAGCTTGGAACTGAGGCAAGAGACCCAGTACTTC. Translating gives CASSLELRQETQYF.

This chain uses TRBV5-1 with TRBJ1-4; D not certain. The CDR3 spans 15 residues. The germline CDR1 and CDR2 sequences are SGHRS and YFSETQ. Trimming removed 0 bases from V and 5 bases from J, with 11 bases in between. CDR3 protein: CASSLAGRNNEKLFF. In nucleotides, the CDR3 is TGCGCCAGCAGCTTGGCCGGCAGGAACAATGAAAAACTGTTTTTT. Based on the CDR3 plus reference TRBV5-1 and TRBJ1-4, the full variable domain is KAGVTQTPRYLIKTRGQQVTLSCSPISGHRSVSWYQQTPGQGLQFLFEYFSETQRNKGNFPGRFSGRQFSNSRSEMNVSTLELGDSALYLCASSLAGRNNEKLFFGSGTQLSVL.

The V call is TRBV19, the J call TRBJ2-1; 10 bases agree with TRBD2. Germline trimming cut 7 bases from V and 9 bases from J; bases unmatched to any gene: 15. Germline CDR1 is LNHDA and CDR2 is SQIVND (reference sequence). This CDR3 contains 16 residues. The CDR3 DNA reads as TGTGCCAGTACCAATAAGGAAATAGCGGGAGGCGCTGAGCAGTTCTTC. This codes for CASTNKEIAGGAEQFF.

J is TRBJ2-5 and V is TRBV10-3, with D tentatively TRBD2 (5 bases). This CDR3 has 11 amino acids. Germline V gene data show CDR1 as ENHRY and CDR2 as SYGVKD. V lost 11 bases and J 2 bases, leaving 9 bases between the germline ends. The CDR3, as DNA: TGTGCCCCCTGGAGGCAAGAGACCCAGTACTTC. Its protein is CAPWRQETQYF.